This T cell receptor beta chain stems from a study of beta chain features in type 1 diabetes. Reverse transcribing all isolated RNA meant expressed TCRB transcripts were sequenced. Repertoires were generated with immunoSEQ multiplex PCR, while TCRdb's copy carries only in-frame clones and drops some. This table has 620,000 or so clones, around 16% appearing once. The germline CDR1 and CDR2 sequences are SGHRS and YFSETQ. The CDR3 contains 15 residues. V lost 5 bases and J lost 3, with 18 bases in between. CD45RO/CCR7/CD25/CD127/CD95/CD27 separated CD4+ naive, central memory, regulatory and stem cell-like memory cells by sorting.

The genes are TRBV5-1 and TRBJ2-7, with a tentative D call TRBD1 (5 bases). Sequencing was performed on naive CD4+ T cells from blood. The receptor comes from a young man in good health. DNA for the CDR3: TGCGCCAGCAGTTCTGACAGTTATTACCACTACGAGCAGTACTTC. Translation: CASSSDSYYHYEQYF.